This is a list of T cell receptor beta chains from one sample in a study of cytomegalovirus exposure and HLA in healthy donors. Repertoires were generated with immunoSEQ multiplex PCR, while TCRdb's copy carries only in-frame clones and drops some. This table holds about 160,000 clones, roughly 80% found once. The sample consisted of PBMCs. These receptors were taken from a human donor in good health. CDR3s include the opening cysteine and the closing phenylalanine or tryptophan. D genes are given only for firm matches. Size is omitted from some rows. Given values are once, few, many or a class for expanded clones.

>.|15|TRBJ2-3|TRBV19|TRBD2
TGTGCCAGTAGTAAAACGGGACTAGCGGGAGATACGCAGTATTTT
CASSKTGLAGDTQYF
>.|16|TRBJ2-2|TRBV19|.
TGTGCCAGTAGTATTATGCAGGGGACGAACACCGGGGAGCTGTTTTTT
CASSIMQGTNTGELFF
>.|15|TRBJ2-7|TRBV5-6|TRBD2
TGTGCCAGCAGAACCCTTTATAGCGGGAGGTGGGAGCAGTACTTC
CASRTLYSGRWEQYF
>few|11|TRBJ1-4|TRBV10-2|.
TGCGCCAGCAGTAACGGGGGGAAACTGTTTTTT
CASSNGGKLFF
>.|17|TRBJ2-5|TRBV19|TRBD2
TGTGCCAGTAGTACACTAGGGACTAGCAATGTTCGAGAGACCCAGTACTTC
CASSTLGTSNVRETQYF
>.|17|TRBJ1-4|TRBV2|.
TGTGCCAGCAGCCCACAGGGTGGGGGTGCAACTAATGAAAAACTGTTTTTT
CASSPQGGGATNEKLFF
>.|12|TRBJ1-1|TRBV6-6|.
TGTGCCAGCAACCCGGGGGTCACTGAAGCTTTCTTT
CASNPGVTEAFF
>.|14|TRBJ2-1|TRBV5-6|.
TGTGCCAGCAGCTTCCGGGGATTTGACAATGAGCAGTTCTTC
CASSFRGFDNEQFF
>.|17|TRBJ2-5|TRBV7-9|TRBD2
TGTGCCAGCGGAGCCGGGACTAGCTCTCGGGGGGTGGAGACCCAGTACTTC
CASGAGTSSRGVETQYF
>.|15|TRBJ1-1|TRBV5-1|.
TGCGCCAGCAGCTTGGAAGCGGGAGGGGACACTGAAGCTTTCTTT
CASSLEAGGDTEAFF
>few|17|TRBJ2-7|TRBV7-2|.
TGTGCCAGCAGCTTCTATCGGACAGACGACATGGCCTACGAGCAGTACTTC
CASSFYRTDDMAYEQYF
>.|14|TRBJ1-1|TRBV6-5|TRBD1
TGTGCCAGCAGTTACTCCCCCGGGACAGTGGAAGCTTTCTTT
CASSYSPGTVEAFF
>.|14|TRBJ2-3|TRBV27|TRBD1
TGTGCCAGCAGTTATAAACAGGGGTCAGGTACGCAGTATTTT
CASSYKQGSGTQYF
>.|14|TRBJ1-3|TRBV6-1|.
TGTGCCAGCAGTGAAAAGTCATCCGGGAACACCATATATTTT
CASSEKSSGNTIYF
>.|16|TRBJ1-1|TRBV6-6|.
TGTGCCAGCAGTTTAAACCCACGGACAGTGAACACTGAAGCTTTCTTT
CASSLNPRTVNTEAFF
>few|18|TRBJ2-6|TRBV19|TRBD1
TGTGCCAGTAGTATAGATCTGACAGGGGGCTTGGGGGCCAACGTCCTGACTTTC
CASSIDLTGGLGANVLTF
>.|13|TRBJ2-7|TRBV19|.
TGTGCCAGTAGTCTGGCGGTGGCCTACGAGCAGTACTTC
CASSLAVAYEQYF
>.|15|TRBJ2-3|TRBV7-2|TRBD2
TGTGCCAGCAGCTTAGCGACACTAGCGGGGGGCCCCCCGTATTTT
CASSLATLAGGPPYF
>.|16|TRBJ2-5|TRBV30|TRBD2
TGTGCCCATAACCGGGGGGGCCTTATGTTAGAAGAGACCCAGTACTTC
CAHNRGGLMLEETQYF
>once|11|TRBJ1-2|TRBV9|.
TGTGCCACCAGTGGGGGGTCTGGCTACACCTTC
CATSGGSGYTF
>.|14|TRBJ2-7|TRBV19|TRBD2
TGTGCCAGTAGTGGGCAGCGGGGAACCTACGAGCAGTACTTC
CASSGQRGTYEQYF
>.|16|TRBJ1-1|TRBV19|.
TGTGCCAGTAGTCTAATCGGGGGGCGGAGGGACACTGAAGCTTTCTTT
CASSLIGGRRDTEAFF
>.|17|TRBJ2-5|TRBV6-1|TRBD2
TGTGCCAGCAGTGAACTCGCGGCGGGGGGGCCCTTAGAGACCCAGTACTTC
CASSELAAGGPLETQYF
>.|13|TRBJ2-5|TRBV2|.
TGTGCCAGCAGTGGCACTAGTCAGGAGACCCAGTACTTC
CASSGTSQETQYF
>.|16|TRBJ2-1|TRBV30|.
TGTGCCTGGAGTGTACTAGGAGGGAGCTCCTACAATGAGCAGTTCTTC
CAWSVLGGSSYNEQFF
>.|14|TRBJ2-5|TRBV5-1|TRBD2
TGCGCCAGCAGCTTCATAGCGGGTCAGGGGACCCAGTACTTC
CASSFIAGQGTQYF
>.|16|TRBJ2-1|TRBV5-4|TRBD1
TGTGCCAGCAGCCCAGGGACAGGGGGCCCCTACAATGAGCAGTTCTTC
CASSPGTGGPYNEQFF
>.|18|TRBJ2-7|TRBV6-1|TRBD1
TGTGCCAGCAGTGAACTGTGGGGGGCCGGGACAGGGATCAACGAGCAGTACTTC
CASSELWGAGTGINEQYF
>.|14|TRBJ1-2|TRBV28|TRBD1
TGTGCCAGCAGTTCAGGGGGGTCAAACTATGGCTACACCTTC
CASSSGGSNYGYTF
>.|15|TRBJ2-1|TRBV27|TRBD2
TGTGCCAGCAGTATAGGACTAGCGCTATACAATGAGCAGTTCTTC
CASSIGLALYNEQFF
>once|16|TRBJ2-1|TRBV7-8|TRBD2
TGTGCCAGCAGCTCCGTGACTAGCGGGAGGTTCAATGAGCAGTTCTTC
CASSSVTSGRFNEQFF
>.|17|TRBJ2-1|TRBV27|TRBD2
TGTGCCAGCAGTATAACCCCGTTAGCGGGGGGATACAATGAGCAGTTCTTC
CASSITPLAGGYNEQFF
>once|13|TRBJ2-1|TRBV18|.
TGTGCCAGCTCACTCCGACAGGACAATGAGCAGTTCTTC
CASSLRQDNEQFF
>.|13|TRBJ2-2|TRBV11-2|.
TGTGCCAGCAGCCACGATACTCCCGGGGAGCTGTTTTTT
CASSHDTPGELFF
>.|18|TRBJ2-7|TRBV19|.
TGTGCCAGTAGTCCGTTGGGAAACCAGGCCCGCGGGATTGACGAGCAGTACTTC
CASSPLGNQARGIDEQYF
>few|14|TRBJ2-3|TRBV5-8|.
TGTGCCAGCAGCTTCGGGGCAGGGGCCGATACGCAGTATTTT
CASSFGAGADTQYF
>few|20|TRBJ1-6|TRBV4-1|TRBD1
TGCGCCAGCAGCCAAGAAACGTTGACAGGGACAAGTTCCTATAATTCACCCCTCCACTTT
CASSQETLTGTSSYNSPLHF
>.|16|TRBJ2-1|TRBV29-1|TRBD2
TGCAGCGTTGCCGGACTAGCGGGAGATGCCTACAATGAGCAGTTCTTC
CSVAGLAGDAYNEQFF
>.|14|TRBJ1-5|TRBV27|.
TGTGCCAGCAGTTTGGCGGGCGGCAATCAGCCCCAGCATTTT
CASSLAGGNQPQHF
>.|15|TRBJ2-7|TRBV5-1|TRBD2
TGCGCCAGCAGCTTGGGTGGCGGGAGGGAGTACGAGCAGTACTTC
CASSLGGGREYEQYF
>.|19|TRBJ1-5|TRBV5-1|.
TGCGCCAGCAGCTTACCTAGACAGGCTGTGGGATTTAGCAATCAGCCCCAGCATTTT
CASSLPRQAVGFSNQPQHF
>.|15|TRBJ2-7|TRBV9|.
TGTGCCAGCAGCGTAGTTGCGGAGACCTCCTACGAGCAGTACTTC
CASSVVAETSYEQYF
>.|16|TRBJ1-3|TRBV5-1|.
TGCGCCAGCAGCTTGGGACAGGTCGGCTCTGGAAACACCATATATTTT
CASSLGQVGSGNTIYF
>.|15|TRBJ1-4|TRBV28|.
TGTGCCAGCAGTACCCGGGACTCCCGAGGCCGAAAACTGTTTTTT
CASSTRDSRGRKLFF
>.|14|TRBJ2-7|TRBV5-5|TRBD2
TGTGCCAGCAGCTTTGGTAGCGGGGCGAGCGAGCAGTACTTC
CASSFGSGASEQYF
>.|14|TRBJ1-4|TRBV7-2|TRBD1
TGTGCCAGCAGCCTACAGGGGACATATGAAAAACTGTTTTTT
CASSLQGTYEKLFF
>.|16|TRBJ1-3|TRBV5-1|.
TGCGCCAGCAGCTACGTTCAGGGTAGTCCTGGAAACACCATATATTTT
CASSYVQGSPGNTIYF
>.|14|TRBJ2-3|TRBV7-3|TRBD1
TGTGCCAGCAGCGTGGACAGGGGAAGGGATACGCAGTATTTT
CASSVDRGRDTQYF
>.|16|TRBJ2-1|TRBV4-3|TRBD1
TGCGCCAGCAGCCAAGATTCTCTCAGGGGGTTCAATGAGCAGTTCTTC
CASSQDSLRGFNEQFF
>.|12|TRBJ1-2|TRBV13|.
TGTGCCAGCAGGGGGCCGCCTGCTGGCTACACCTTC
CASRGPPAGYTF
>.|16|TRBJ1-3|TRBV10-3|.
TGTGCCATCAGCCCCCTCCTGACAGATGTCGTGAACACCATATATTTT
CAISPLLTDVVNTIYF
>.|15|TRBJ2-5|TRBV7-3|TRBD1
TGTGCCAGCAGCTTAACGACAGGGGGCCTAGAGACCCAGTACTTC
CASSLTTGGLETQYF
>.|17|TRBJ2-1|TRBV28|.
TGTGCCAGCAGTTTATCGGGATCTAAAAGGGCATACAATGAGCAGTTCTTC
CASSLSGSKRAYNEQFF
>few|14|TRBJ2-3|TRBV6-6|TRBD2
TGTGTCACAGGCCGGGGGGGCTTCACAGATACGCAGTATTTT
CVTGRGGFTDTQYF
>few|15|TRBJ1-4|TRBV18|TRBD1
TGTGCCAGCTCACCACCGAGGACAGGGGGTGAAAAACTGTTTTTT
CASSPPRTGGEKLFF
>.|14|TRBJ2-7|TRBV27|.
TGTGCCAGGAGCAACAGGGTATCCTCCTACGAGCAGTACTTC
CARSNRVSSYEQYF
>.|13|TRBJ2-7|TRBV6-1|.
TGTGCCAGCAGTGCCATAACAGCCTACGAGCAGTACTTC
CASSAITAYEQYF
>.|14|TRBJ1-1|TRBV28|TRBD1
TGTGCCAGCAGTGGACAGGGGCGGTGGACTGAAGCTTTCTTT
CASSGQGRWTEAFF
>.|13|TRBJ2-1|TRBV29-1|.
TGCAGCGTTGAGGCACAGGGCTACAATGAGCAGTTCTTC
CSVEAQGYNEQFF
>.|13|TRBJ2-1|TRBV9|.
TGTGCCAGCAGCGTATCGCAAACGGGGGAGCAGTTCTTC
CASSVSQTGEQFF